This T cell receptor beta chain was sequenced for a study of blood T cell repertoires in COVID-19. Study-level information: Acute and convalescent COVID-19 samples came from the United States, Italy and Spain.

Only in-frame clones appear in the TCRdb table, and some are missing; sequencing was by immunoSEQ multiplex PCR. The sample lists over 200,000 clones; roughly four fifths were seen once. This clone was detected only a few times. Germline V gene data show CDR1 as MDHEN and CDR2 as SYDVKM. The V and J ends lost 2 bases and 4 bases respectively, with 17 bases between them. The length of the CDR3 is 16 residues. This rearrangement joins TRBV28 to TRBJ1-2, with a tentative D call TRBD1 (5 bases). Sample: peripheral blood. The sequence derives from a woman aged 45-59 years with active or convalescent COVID-19. In nucleotides, the CDR3 is TGTGCCAGCAGTTTAGGGGGGACCCCCAGCGGCTATGGCTACACCTTC. Amino acids: CASSLGGTPSGYGYTF.